This T cell receptor beta chain originates from a study of cytomegalovirus exposure and HLA in healthy donors. From germline, CDR1 is SGHRS and CDR2 YFSETQ. CDR3 size: 15 residues. Trimming left V 0 bases short and J 2 bases short, with 11 bases between. This clone was counted only a few times. The PCR was carried out with 60 Vbeta primers and 13 Jbeta primers. TCRdb's copy holds only in-frame clones and misses some; the assay was immunoSEQ multiplex PCR. The repertoire holds about 270,000 clones, with around two thirds as singletons. The TCR was taken from a female donor in good health and CMV-seronegative. The sequencing input was PBMCs. The chain is built from TRBV5-1 and TRBJ2-5; D remains unclear. The CDR3 coding sequence is TGCGCCAGCAGCTTGGATAAGAACAAGCAAGAGACCCAGTACTTC. Its protein product is CASSLDKNKQETQYF.